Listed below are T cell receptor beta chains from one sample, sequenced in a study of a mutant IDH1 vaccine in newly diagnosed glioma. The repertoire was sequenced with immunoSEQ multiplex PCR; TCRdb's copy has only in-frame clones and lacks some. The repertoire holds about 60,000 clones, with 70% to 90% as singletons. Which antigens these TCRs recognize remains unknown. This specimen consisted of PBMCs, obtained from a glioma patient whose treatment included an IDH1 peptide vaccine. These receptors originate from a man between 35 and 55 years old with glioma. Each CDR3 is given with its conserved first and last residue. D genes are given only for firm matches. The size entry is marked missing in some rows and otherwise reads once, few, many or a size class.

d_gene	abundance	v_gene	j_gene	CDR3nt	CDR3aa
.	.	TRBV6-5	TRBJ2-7	TGTGCCAGCGGACGGGACTGGGCCTCCTACGAGCAGTACTTC	CASGRDWASYEQYF
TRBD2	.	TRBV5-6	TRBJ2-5	TGTGCCAGCAGCTTGGGAACTAGCGGGAAAGAGACCCAGTACTTC	CASSLGTSGKETQYF
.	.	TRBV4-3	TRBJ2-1	TGCGCCAGCAGCCCCCATGGGGCTGGCGGGAACTCCTACAATGAGCAGTTCTTC	CASSPHGAGGNSYNEQFF
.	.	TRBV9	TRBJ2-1	TGTGCCAGCAGCGTAATTTCGCGCCCTGAGCAGTTCTTC	CASSVISRPEQFF
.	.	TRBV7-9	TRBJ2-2	TGTGCCAGCAGCTCCGACCGGGGCACCGGGGAGCTGTTTTTT	CASSSDRGTGELFF
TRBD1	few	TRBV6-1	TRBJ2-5	TGTGCCAGCAGTGAGGGACAGGGTGTTGAGACCCAGTACTTC	CASSEGQGVETQYF
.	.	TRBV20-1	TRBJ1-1	TGCAGTGCTCCCCGGGACACTGAAGCTTTCTTT	CSAPRDTEAFF
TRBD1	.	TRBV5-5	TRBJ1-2	TGTGCCAGCAGCTCCCTGGGGGGACAGGGCTATGGCTACACCTTC	CASSSLGGQGYGYTF
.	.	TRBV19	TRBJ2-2	TGTGCCAGTAGCGCGTCGGTCGGGGAGCTGTTTTTT	CASSASVGELFF
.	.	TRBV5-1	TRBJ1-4	TGCGCCAGCAGCTTGGGGGGAGAACAGCTGTTTTTT	CASSLGGEQLFF
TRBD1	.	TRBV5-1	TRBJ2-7	TGCGCCAGCAGCTTGAGTGGGACAGGGGCCTCCTACGAGCAGTACTTC	CASSLSGTGASYEQYF
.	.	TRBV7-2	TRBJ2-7	TGTGCCAGCAGCTTAGTTTACGGTGGGGACGAGCAGTACTTC	CASSLVYGGDEQYF
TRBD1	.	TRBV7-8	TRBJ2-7	TGTGCCAGCAGCGTCGGGACAGGCTACGAGCAGTACTTC	CASSVGTGYEQYF
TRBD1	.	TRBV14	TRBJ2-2	TGTGCCAGCAGCCGGGACAGGTTCTCTACGAACACCGGGGAGCTGTTTTTT	CASSRDRFSTNTGELFF
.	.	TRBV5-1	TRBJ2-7	TGCGCCAGCAGCTTGGAGTACTCCAGGGCCTACGAGCAGTACTTC	CASSLEYSRAYEQYF
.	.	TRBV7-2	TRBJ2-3	TGTGCCAGCAGCTTACGCAGGGCTGATACGCAGTATTTT	CASSLRRADTQYF
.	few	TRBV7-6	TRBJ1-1	TGTGCCAGCAGCTCCGGGAGGACTGAAGCTTTCTTT	CASSSGRTEAFF
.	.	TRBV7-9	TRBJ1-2	TGTGCCAGCAGCTTAGGGACAATGACAGGACCTTTTAGGCGTGGCTACACCTTC	CASSLGTMTGPFRRGYTF
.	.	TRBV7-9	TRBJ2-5	TGTGCCAGCAGGCCTCAGGATGGGCGAGAGACCCAGTACTTC	CASRPQDGRETQYF
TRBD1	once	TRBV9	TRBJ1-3	TGTGCCAGCAGCGTAGCGGGAGGGGGCCGCTCTGGAAACACCATATATTTT	CASSVAGGGRSGNTIYF
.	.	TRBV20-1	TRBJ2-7	TGCAGTGCTAGTGGAGGCTACGAGCAGTACTTC	CSASGGYEQYF
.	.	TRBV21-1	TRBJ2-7	TGTGCCAGCAGCGGCCGGGACTACGAGCAGTACTTC	CASSGRDYEQYF
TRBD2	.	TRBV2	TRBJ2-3	TGTGCCAGCATTGGGGTAGCGGGCGCAGATACGCAGTATTTT	CASIGVAGADTQYF
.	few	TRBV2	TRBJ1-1	TGTGCCAGCAGGGGAGAGTACACTGAAGCTTTCTTT	CASRGEYTEAFF
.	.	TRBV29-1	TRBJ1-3	TGCAGCGTTGGAAGTCCCGCTGGAAACACCATATATTTT	CSVGSPAGNTIYF
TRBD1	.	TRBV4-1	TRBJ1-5	TGCGCCAGCAGCCGGGGGACAGGGAGCAATCAGCCCCAGCATTTT	CASSRGTGSNQPQHF
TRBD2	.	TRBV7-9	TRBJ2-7	TGTGCCAGCAGCCTAGCGGGTGAGCAGTACTTC	CASSLAGEQYF
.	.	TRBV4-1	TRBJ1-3	TGCGCCAGCAGCCAGCTTCCACCACCCGAAGGAACTGGAAACACCATATATTTT	CASSQLPPPEGTGNTIYF
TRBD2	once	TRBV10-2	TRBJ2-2	TGCGCCAGCAGTGCCCCGGGGGGAGCAGGCGGGGAGCTGTTTTTT	CASSAPGGAGGELFF
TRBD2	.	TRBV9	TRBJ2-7	TGTGCCAGCAGCGGGGGGGGAGGGACCTACGAGCAGTACTTC	CASSGGGGTYEQYF
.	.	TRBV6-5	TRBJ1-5	TGTGCCAGCAGCAGGGACGGGAATAGCAATCAGCCCCAGCATTTT	CASSRDGNSNQPQHF
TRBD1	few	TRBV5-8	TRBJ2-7	TGTGCCAGCAGCCGGGACAGGGGACACGAGCAGTACTTC	CASSRDRGHEQYF
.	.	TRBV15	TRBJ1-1	TGTGCCACCAGTCCTTCGAGGTACACTGAAGCTTTCTTT	CATSPSRYTEAFF
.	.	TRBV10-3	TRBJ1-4	TGTGCCATCAAAGGGGATTCTTCGAGCGAAAAACTGTTTTTT	CAIKGDSSSEKLFF
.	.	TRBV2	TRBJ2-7	TGTGCCAGCAATGGGGCAGGGACCCTCGAGCAGTACTTC	CASNGAGTLEQYF
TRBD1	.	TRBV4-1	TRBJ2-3	TGCGCCAGCAGCCCCGGGACAGGGGGCGCCTCAGATACGCAGTATTTT	CASSPGTGGASDTQYF
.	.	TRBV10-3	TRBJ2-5	TGTGCCATCAGTGAGTCGGGAGAATCGAAGACCCAGTACTTC	CAISESGESKTQYF
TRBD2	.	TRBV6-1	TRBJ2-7	TGTGCCAGCAGCCTAGCGGCCGCTCCAAGCGAGCAGTACTTC	CASSLAAAPSEQYF
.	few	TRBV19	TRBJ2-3	TGTGCCAGTAGCCTATCGGACATGTTTTACACAGATACGCAGTATTTT	CASSLSDMFYTDTQYF
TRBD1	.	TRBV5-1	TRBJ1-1	TGCGCCAGCGGACCGACAGGGTGGGACACTGAAGCTTTCTTT	CASGPTGWDTEAFF
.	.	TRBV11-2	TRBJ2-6	TGTGCCAGCAGCATCCAGGGTCCGGGGGGGGCCAACGTCCTGACTTTC	CASSIQGPGGANVLTF
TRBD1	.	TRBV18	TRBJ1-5	TGTGCCAGCTCACCTAGACAGGGAGGATTGGGCAATCAGCCCCAGCATTTT	CASSPRQGGLGNQPQHF
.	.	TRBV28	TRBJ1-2	TGTGCCAGCTCCTCGATGGGGTATGGCTACACCTTC	CASSSMGYGYTF
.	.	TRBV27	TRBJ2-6	TGTGCCAGCACCTTGGAGGGACCGCCTGGGGCCAACGTCCTGACTTTC	CASTLEGPPGANVLTF
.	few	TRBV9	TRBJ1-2	TGTGCCAGCAGCGTAGGGATTGGGCTTAACTATGGCTACACCTTC	CASSVGIGLNYGYTF
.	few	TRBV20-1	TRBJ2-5	TGCAGTGCTACCAAGGGTGAGACCCAGTACTTC	CSATKGETQYF
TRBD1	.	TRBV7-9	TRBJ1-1	TGTGCCAGCAGCGCGACAGGGGTATCCACTGAAGCTTTCTTT	CASSATGVSTEAFF
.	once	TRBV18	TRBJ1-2	TGTGCCAGCTCACCTCTGGGGAGTAACTATGGCTACACCTTC	CASSPLGSNYGYTF
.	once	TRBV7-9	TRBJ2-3	TGTGCCAGCAGCTTGGGCCTCGCGGGATTAGATACGCAGTATTTT	CASSLGLAGLDTQYF
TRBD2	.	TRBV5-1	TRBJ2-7	TGCGCCAGCAGGAAGACTAGCGGAGCCTACGAGCAGTACTTC	CASRKTSGAYEQYF
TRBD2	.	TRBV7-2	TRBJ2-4	TGTGCCAGGATCCTAGCGGGAGGGCCAGCCAAAAACATTCAGTACTTC	CARILAGGPAKNIQYF
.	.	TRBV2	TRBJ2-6	TGTGCCACCGGGGGAACTGGGGCCAACGTCCTGACTTTC	CATGGTGANVLTF
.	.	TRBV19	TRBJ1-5	TGTGCCAGTAGTTCCCGCCGCAATCAGCCCCAGCATTTT	CASSSRRNQPQHF
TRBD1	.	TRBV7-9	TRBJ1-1	TGTGCCAGCAGCTTAGTCGGGACAGGGAGCACTGAAGCTTTCTTT	CASSLVGTGSTEAFF
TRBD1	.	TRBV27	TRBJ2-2	TGTGCCAGCAGGCCAACAGGGGGAGGCGGGGAGCTGTTTTTT	CASRPTGGGGELFF
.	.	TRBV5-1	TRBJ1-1	TGCGCCAGCAGCTCAGGACAGACTAACACTGAAGCTTTCTTT	CASSSGQTNTEAFF
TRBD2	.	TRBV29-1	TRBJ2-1	TGCAGCGTTGGCCTAGCGGGGAGCTCCTACAATGAGCAGTTCTTC	CSVGLAGSSYNEQFF